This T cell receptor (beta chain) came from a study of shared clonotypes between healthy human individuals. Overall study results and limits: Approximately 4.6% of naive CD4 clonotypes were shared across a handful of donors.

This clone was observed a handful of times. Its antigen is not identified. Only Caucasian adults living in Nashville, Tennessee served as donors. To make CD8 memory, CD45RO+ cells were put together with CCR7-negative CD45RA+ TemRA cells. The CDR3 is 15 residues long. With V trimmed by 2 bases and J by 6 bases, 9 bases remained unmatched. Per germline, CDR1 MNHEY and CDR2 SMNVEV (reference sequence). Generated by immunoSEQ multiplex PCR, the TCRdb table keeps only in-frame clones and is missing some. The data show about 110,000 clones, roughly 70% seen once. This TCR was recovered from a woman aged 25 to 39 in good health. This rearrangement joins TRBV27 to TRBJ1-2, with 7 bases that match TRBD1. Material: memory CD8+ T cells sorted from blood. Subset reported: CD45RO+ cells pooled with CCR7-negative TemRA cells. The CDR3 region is CASSLEEGASHGYTF. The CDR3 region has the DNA TGTGCCAGCAGTTTAGAGGAGGGGGCATCCCATGGCTACACCTTC.